The entry below describes one T cell receptor (beta chain). CD45RO-negative cells were positively selected for CCR7, leaving out terminally differentiated effector memory CD45RA+ cells. The data originate from a study of shared clonotypes between healthy human individuals. CDR1 SEHNR and CDR2 FQNEAQ come from the germline V gene (reference sequence). The J segment lost 3 bases and the V segment lost 4 bases, leaving 9 bases of the junction unmatched. This CDR3 is 16 amino acids long. Sequenced by immunoSEQ multiplex PCR; TCRdb stores in-frame clones only, minus some. Here the sample spans 2 million to 2.5 million clones, about 95% being singletons.

V gene TRBV7-9 combines with J gene TRBJ2-7; 10 bases map to TRBD2. Material: naive CD8+ T cells sorted from blood. This receptor was taken from a man aged 18 to 29 in good health. CDR3: CASSSPSPSGSYEQYF. The CDR3 coding sequence is TGTGCCAGCAGCTCCCCCTCCCCTAGCGGGAGCTACGAGCAGTACTTC.